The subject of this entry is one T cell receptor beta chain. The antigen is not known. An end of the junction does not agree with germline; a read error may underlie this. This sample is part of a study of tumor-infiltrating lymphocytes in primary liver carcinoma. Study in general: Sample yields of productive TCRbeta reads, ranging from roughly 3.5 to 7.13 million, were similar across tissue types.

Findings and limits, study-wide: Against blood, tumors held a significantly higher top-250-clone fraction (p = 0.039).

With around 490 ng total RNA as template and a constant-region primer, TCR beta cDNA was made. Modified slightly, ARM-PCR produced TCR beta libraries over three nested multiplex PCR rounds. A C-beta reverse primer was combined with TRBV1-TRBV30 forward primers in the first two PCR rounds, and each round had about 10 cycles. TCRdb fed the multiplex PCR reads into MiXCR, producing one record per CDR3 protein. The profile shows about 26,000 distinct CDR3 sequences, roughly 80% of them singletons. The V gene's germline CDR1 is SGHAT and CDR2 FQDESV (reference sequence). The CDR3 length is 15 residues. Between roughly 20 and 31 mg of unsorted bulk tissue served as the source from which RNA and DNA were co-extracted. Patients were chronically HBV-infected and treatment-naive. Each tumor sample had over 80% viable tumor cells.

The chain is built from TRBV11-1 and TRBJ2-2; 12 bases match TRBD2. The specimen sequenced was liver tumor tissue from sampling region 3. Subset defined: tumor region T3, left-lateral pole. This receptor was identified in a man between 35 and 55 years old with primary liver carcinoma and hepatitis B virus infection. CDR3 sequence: CVSSILAGGPPELSF. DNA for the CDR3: TGTGTCAGCAGTATACTAGCGGGAGGCCCCCCCGAGCTGTCTTTT.